The present T cell receptor beta chain was sequenced within a study of blood T cell repertoires in COVID-19. TCRdb's copy holds only in-frame clones and misses some; the assay was immunoSEQ multiplex PCR. The sample has approximately 140,000 clones, almost 85% seen once. Trimming removed 4 bases at V and 1 base at J, with 14 bases between. The germline gives CDR1 SGHNT, CDR2 YYREEE (reference sequence). The CDR3 spans 15 residues. Sequencing was performed on peripheral blood. The source of this sequence is a man aged 60-69 years with acute or convalescent COVID-19. The chain combines TRBV5-4 with TRBJ1-1, with D perhaps matching TRBD1 (5 bases). CDR3 nucleotides: TGTGCCAGCAGCCCCCAGCGGGGGGGGAACACTGAAGCTTTCTTT. Translation: CASSPQRGGNTEAFF.